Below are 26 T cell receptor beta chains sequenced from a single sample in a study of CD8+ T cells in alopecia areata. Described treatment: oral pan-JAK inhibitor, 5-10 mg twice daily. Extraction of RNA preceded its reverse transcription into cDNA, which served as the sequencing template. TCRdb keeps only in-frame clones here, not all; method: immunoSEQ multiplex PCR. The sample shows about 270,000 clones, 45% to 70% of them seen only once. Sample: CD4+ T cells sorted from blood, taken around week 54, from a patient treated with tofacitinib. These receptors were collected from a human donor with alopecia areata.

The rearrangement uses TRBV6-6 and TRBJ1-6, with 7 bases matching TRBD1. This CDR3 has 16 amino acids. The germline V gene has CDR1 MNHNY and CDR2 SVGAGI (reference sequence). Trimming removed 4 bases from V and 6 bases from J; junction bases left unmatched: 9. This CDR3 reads CASSFPRDRANSPLHF. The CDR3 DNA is TGTGCCAGCAGTTTCCCTCGCGACAGGGCTAATTCACCCCTCCACTTT.

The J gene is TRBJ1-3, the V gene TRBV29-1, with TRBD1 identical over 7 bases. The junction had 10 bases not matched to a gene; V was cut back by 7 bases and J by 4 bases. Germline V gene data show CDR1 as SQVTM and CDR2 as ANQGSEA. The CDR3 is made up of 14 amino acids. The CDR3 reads CSALQGTEGNTIYF. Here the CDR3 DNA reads TGCAGCGCTTTACAGGGGACCGAAGGAAACACCATATATTTT. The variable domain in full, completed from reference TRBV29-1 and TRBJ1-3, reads SAVISQKPSRDICQRGTSLTIQCQVDSQVTMMFWYRQQPGQSLTLIATANQGSEATYESGFVIDKFPISRPNLTFSTLTVSNMSPEDSSIYLCSALQGTEGNTIYFGEGSWLTVV.

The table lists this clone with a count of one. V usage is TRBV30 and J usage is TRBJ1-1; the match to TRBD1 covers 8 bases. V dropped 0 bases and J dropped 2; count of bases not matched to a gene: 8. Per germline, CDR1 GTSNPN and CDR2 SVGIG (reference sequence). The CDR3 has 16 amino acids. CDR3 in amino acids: CAWSVPRTGINTEAFF. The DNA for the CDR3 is TGTGCCTGGAGTGTACCAAGGACAGGGATAAACACTGAAGCTTTCTTT.

CDR3 coding DNA: TGCGCCAGCAGCTACACTAGCGGGACAGATACGCAGTATTTT. It yields the protein CASSYTSGTDTQYF. The V gene is TRBV4-1, the J gene TRBJ2-3, with 9 bases that match TRBD2. CDR1 and CDR2 (germline): MGHRA, YSYEKL. Trimming removed 5 bases from V and 3 bases from J; junction bases left unmatched: 3. The CDR3 has 14 residues.

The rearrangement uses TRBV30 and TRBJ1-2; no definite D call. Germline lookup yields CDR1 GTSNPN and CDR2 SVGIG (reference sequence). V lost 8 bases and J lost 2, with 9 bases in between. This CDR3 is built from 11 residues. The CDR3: CALRVNYGYTF. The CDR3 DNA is TGTGCCCTCAGAGTGAACTATGGCTACACCTTC.

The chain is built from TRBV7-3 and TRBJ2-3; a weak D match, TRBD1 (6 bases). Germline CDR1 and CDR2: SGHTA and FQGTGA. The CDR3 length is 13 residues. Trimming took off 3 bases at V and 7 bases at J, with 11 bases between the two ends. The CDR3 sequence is CASSFHRENTQYF. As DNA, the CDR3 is TGTGCCAGCAGCTTCCACAGGGAGAATACGCAGTATTTT.

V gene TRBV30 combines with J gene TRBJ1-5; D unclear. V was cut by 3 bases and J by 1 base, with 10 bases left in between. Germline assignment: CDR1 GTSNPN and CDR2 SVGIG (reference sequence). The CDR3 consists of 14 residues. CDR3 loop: CAWSLGDSNQPQHF. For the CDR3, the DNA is TGTGCCTGGAGCTTGGGTGACAGCAATCAGCCCCAGCATTTT.

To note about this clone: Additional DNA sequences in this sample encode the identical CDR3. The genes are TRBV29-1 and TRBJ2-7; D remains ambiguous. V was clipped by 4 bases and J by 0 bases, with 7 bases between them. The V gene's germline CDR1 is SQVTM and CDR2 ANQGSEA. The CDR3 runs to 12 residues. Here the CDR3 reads CSVGRSSYEQYF. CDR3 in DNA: TGCAGCGTTGGCAGAAGCTCCTACGAGCAGTACTTC.

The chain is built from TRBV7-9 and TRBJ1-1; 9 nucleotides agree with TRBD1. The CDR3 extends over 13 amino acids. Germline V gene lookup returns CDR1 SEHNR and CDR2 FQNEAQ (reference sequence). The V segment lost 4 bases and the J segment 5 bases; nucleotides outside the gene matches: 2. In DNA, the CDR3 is TGTGCCAGCAGCTGGGGACAGGGAACTGAAGCTTTCTTT. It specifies CASSWGQGTEAFF.

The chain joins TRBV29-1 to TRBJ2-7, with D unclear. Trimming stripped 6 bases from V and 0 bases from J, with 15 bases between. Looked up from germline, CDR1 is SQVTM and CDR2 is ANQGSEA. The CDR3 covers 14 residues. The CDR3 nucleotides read TGCAGCGTGATATCATCCTTTAGCTCCTACGAGCAGTACTTC. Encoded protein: CSVISSFSSYEQYF.

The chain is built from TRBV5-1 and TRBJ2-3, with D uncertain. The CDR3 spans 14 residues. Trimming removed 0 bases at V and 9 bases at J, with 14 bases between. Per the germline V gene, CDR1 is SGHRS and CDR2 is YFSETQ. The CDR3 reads CASSLVAGVDTQYF. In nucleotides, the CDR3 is TGCGCCAGCAGCTTGGTAGCAGGTGTAGACACGCAGTATTTT.

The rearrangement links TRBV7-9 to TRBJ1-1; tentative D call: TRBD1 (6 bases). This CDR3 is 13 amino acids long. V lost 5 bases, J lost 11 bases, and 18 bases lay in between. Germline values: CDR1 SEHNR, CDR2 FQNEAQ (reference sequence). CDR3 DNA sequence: TGTGCCAGCAGCCCACTTTCCCGGGGGGCCGCTTTCTTT. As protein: CASSPLSRGAAFF.

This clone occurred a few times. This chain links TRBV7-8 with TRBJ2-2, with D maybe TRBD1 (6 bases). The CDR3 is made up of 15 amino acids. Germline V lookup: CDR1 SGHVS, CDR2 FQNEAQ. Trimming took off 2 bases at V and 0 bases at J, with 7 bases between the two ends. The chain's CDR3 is CASSLRQANTGELFF. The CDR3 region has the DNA TGTGCCAGCAGCTTAAGACAGGCGAACACCGGGGAGCTGTTTTTT.

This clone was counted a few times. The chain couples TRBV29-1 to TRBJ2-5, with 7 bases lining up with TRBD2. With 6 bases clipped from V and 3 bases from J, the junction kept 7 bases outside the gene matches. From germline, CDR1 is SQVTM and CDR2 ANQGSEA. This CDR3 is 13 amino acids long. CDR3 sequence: CSVGGSSEETQYF. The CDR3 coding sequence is TGCAGCGTGGGGGGGTCTAGCGAAGAGACCCAGTACTTC.

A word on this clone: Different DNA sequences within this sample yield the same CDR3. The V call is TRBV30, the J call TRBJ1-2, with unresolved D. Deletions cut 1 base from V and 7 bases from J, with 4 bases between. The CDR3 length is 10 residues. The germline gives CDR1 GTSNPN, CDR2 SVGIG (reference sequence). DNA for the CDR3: TGTGCCTGGAGTGGGGGTGGCTACACCTTC. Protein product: CAWSGGGYTF.

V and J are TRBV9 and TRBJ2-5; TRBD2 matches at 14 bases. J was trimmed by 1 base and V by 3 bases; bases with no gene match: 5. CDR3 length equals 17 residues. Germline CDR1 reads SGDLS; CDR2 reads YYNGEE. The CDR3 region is CASSDGLAGGTQETQYF. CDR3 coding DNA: TGTGCCAGCAGCGATGGACTAGCGGGGGGCACCCAAGAGACCCAGTACTTC.

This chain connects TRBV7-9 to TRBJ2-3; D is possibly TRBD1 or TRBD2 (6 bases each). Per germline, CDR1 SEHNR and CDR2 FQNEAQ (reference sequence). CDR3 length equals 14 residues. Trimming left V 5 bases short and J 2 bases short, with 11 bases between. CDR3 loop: CASSTGGHTDTQYF. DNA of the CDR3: TGTGCCAGCAGCACTGGGGGGCACACAGATACGCAGTATTTT. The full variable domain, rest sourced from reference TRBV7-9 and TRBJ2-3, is DTGVSQNPRHKITKRGQNVTFRCDPISEHNRLYWYRQTLGQGPEFLTYFQNEAQLEKSRLLSDRFSAERPKGSFSTLEIQRTEQGDSAMYLCASSTGGHTDTQYFGPGTRLTVL.

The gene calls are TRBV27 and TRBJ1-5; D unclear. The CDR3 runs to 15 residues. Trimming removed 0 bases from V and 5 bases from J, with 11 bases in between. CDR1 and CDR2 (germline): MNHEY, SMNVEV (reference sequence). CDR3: CASSLSTGSDQPQHF. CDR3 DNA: TGTGCCAGCAGTTTATCGACTGGAAGTGATCAGCCCCAGCATTTT.

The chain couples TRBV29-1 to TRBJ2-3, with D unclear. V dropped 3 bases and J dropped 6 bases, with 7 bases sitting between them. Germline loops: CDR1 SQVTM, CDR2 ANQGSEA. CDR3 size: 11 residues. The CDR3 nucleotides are TGCAGCGTTGATAACGGGGATACGCAGTATTTT. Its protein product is CSVDNGDTQYF.

The CDR3 here is CASTISGGRDTQYF. CDR3 DNA sequence: TGTGCCAGCACCATTAGCGGGGGGCGGGATACGCAGTATTTT. The genes are TRBV6-6 and TRBJ2-3, with 10 bases fitting TRBD2. The length of the CDR3 is 14 residues. The germline V gene encodes CDR1 MNHNY and CDR2 SVGAGI (reference sequence). V gave up 7 bases and J gave up 6 bases; unmatched junction bases: 7.

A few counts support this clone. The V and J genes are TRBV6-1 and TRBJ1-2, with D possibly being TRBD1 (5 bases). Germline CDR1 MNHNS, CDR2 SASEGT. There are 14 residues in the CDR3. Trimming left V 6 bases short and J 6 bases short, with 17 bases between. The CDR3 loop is CASSRERGANGYTF. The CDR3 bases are TGTGCCAGCAGCCGTGAAAGGGGTGCCAATGGCTACACCTTC.

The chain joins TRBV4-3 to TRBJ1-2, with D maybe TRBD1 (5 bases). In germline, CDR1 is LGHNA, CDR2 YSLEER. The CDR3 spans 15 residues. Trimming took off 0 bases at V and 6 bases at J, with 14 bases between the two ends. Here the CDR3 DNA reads TGCGCCAGCAGCCAAGATCTCCAGGGACTGAATGGCTACACCTTC. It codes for CASSQDLQGLNGYTF.

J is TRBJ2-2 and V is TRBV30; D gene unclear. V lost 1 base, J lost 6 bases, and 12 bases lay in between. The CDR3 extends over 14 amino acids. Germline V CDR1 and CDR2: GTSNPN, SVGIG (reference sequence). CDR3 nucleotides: TGTGCCTGGAGTGCTTTGACGGCGGCCGGGGAGCTGTTTTTT. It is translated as CAWSALTAAGELFF.

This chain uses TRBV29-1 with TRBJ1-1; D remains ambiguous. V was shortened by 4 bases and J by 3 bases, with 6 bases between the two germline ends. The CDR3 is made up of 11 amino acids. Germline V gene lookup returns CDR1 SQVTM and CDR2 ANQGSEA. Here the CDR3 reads CSVGFYTEAFF. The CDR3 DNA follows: TGCAGCGTTGGGTTCTACACTGAAGCTTTCTTT.

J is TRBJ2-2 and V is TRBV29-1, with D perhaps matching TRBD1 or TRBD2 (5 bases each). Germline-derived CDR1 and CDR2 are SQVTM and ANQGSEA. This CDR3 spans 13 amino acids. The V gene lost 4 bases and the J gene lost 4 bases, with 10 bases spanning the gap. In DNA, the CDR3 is TGCAGCGTTGTTGAGGGGCGCACCGGGGAGCTGTTTTTT. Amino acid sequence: CSVVEGRTGELFF.

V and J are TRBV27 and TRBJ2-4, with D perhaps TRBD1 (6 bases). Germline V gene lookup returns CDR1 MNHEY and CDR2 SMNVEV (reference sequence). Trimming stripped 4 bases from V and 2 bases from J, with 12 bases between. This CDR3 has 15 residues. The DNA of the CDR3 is TGTGCCAGCAGTTCTTTTCGGGACACCAAAAACATTCAGTACTTC. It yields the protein CASSSFRDTKNIQYF.